A selection of T cell receptor beta chains follows, all from one sample in a study of OX40 agonist ivuxolimab in advanced cancers. Here immunoSEQ multiplex PCR was the method, and the copy in TCRdb shows in-frame clones only, minus some. Of 65,000 to 70,000 clones listed, around 83% are singletons. The source material was CD4+ or CD8+ T cells sorted from blood, sampled in a trial of the OX40 agonist ivuxolimab. The receptors stem from an adult with an advanced solid tumor such as melanoma, head and neck, liver or kidney cancer. Both conserved end residues are part of each CDR3. A D gene is named only where the DNA matches it firmly. Size values are once, few and many counts, or a class for expanded clones, and some rows have none.

d_gene: TRBD2; j_gene: TRBJ2-3; v_gene: TRBV20-1; abundance: NA; CDR3nt: TGCAGTGCCCTGTGGGGGGGTACGCAGTATTTT; CDR3aa: CSALWGGTQYF
d_gene: TRBD1; j_gene: TRBJ2-7; v_gene: TRBV2; abundance: NA; CDR3nt: TGTGCCAGCAGCGATTTGATTGGACAGGGGGCTTCCTACGAGCAGTACTTC; CDR3aa: CASSDLIGQGASYEQYF
d_gene: NA; j_gene: TRBJ1-1; v_gene: TRBV5-4; abundance: once; CDR3nt: TGTGCCAGCAGCTTGGTTCCAGGGTCGTACGTTACTGAAGCTTTCTTT; CDR3aa: CASSLVPGSYVTEAFF
d_gene: NA; j_gene: TRBJ2-3; v_gene: TRBV7-6; abundance: NA; CDR3nt: TGTGCCAGCAGCAAAGGTCAGGATACGCAGTATTTT; CDR3aa: CASSKGQDTQYF
d_gene: NA; j_gene: TRBJ2-7; v_gene: TRBV7-2; abundance: NA; CDR3nt: TGTGCCAGCAGCTTAGACTCGGCAGGGCCTTACGAGCAGTACTTC; CDR3aa: CASSLDSAGPYEQYF
d_gene: NA; j_gene: TRBJ1-4; v_gene: TRBV5-5; abundance: NA; CDR3nt: TGTGCCAGCAGCTTGGCCCCCAAGCCCGCTGAAAAACTGTTTTTT; CDR3aa: CASSLAPKPAEKLFF
d_gene: NA; j_gene: TRBJ2-7; v_gene: TRBV18; abundance: NA; CDR3nt: TGTGCCAGCTCACCCACCCCCGCAGGGAGCGAGCAGTACTTC; CDR3aa: CASSPTPAGSEQYF
d_gene: NA; j_gene: TRBJ1-1; v_gene: TRBV7-3; abundance: few; CDR3nt: TGTGCCAGCAGCTTAACAGGGGAGAACACTGAAGCTTTCTTT; CDR3aa: CASSLTGENTEAFF
d_gene: NA; j_gene: TRBJ1-4; v_gene: TRBV5-1; abundance: NA; CDR3nt: TGCGCCAGCAGTTACAGGGAAATAGCAACTAATGAAAAACTGTTTTTT; CDR3aa: CASSYREIATNEKLFF
d_gene: TRBD2; j_gene: TRBJ2-5; v_gene: TRBV10-3; abundance: NA; CDR3nt: TGTGCCATCAGCGGACTAGATGAGACCCAGTACTTC; CDR3aa: CAISGLDETQYF
d_gene: NA; j_gene: TRBJ1-5; v_gene: TRBV18; abundance: NA; CDR3nt: TGTGCCAGCTCATACGACAGCAATCAGCCCCAGCATTTT; CDR3aa: CASSYDSNQPQHF
d_gene: NA; j_gene: TRBJ1-1; v_gene: TRBV15; abundance: once; CDR3nt: TGTGCCACCAGCCGGCGAGGGGGCACTGAAGCTTTCTTT; CDR3aa: CATSRRGGTEAFF
d_gene: NA; j_gene: TRBJ2-7; v_gene: TRBV11-2; abundance: NA; CDR3nt: TGTGCCAGCAGCCCTACGCGCGGAGATAGCTACGAGCAGTACTTC; CDR3aa: CASSPTRGDSYEQYF
d_gene: NA; j_gene: TRBJ2-7; v_gene: TRBV27; abundance: NA; CDR3nt: TGTGCCAGCAGTTTAAGGACAGAGTCCTACGAGCAGTACTTC; CDR3aa: CASSLRTESYEQYF
d_gene: TRBD2; j_gene: TRBJ2-5; v_gene: TRBV25-1; abundance: NA; CDR3nt: TGTGCCAGCAGTGATATAGGACTAGCGGGAGGTCAAGAGACCCAGTACTTC; CDR3aa: CASSDIGLAGGQETQYF
d_gene: TRBD2; j_gene: TRBJ2-3; v_gene: TRBV5-8; abundance: NA; CDR3nt: TGTGCCAGCAGCACAGGGACTAGCGCTTTCCGGGGTACGCAGTATTTT; CDR3aa: CASSTGTSAFRGTQYF
d_gene: TRBD2; j_gene: TRBJ2-1; v_gene: TRBV19; abundance: NA; CDR3nt: TGTGCCAGTAGTCTGCCCTTACTAGCGGGGGGATACAATGAGCAGTTCTTC; CDR3aa: CASSLPLLAGGYNEQFF
d_gene: TRBD1; j_gene: TRBJ1-3; v_gene: TRBV18; abundance: NA; CDR3nt: TGTGCCAGCTCACCACGGGACAGCTCTGGAAACACCATATATTTT; CDR3aa: CASSPRDSSGNTIYF
d_gene: NA; j_gene: TRBJ1-4; v_gene: TRBV28; abundance: NA; CDR3nt: TGTGCCAGCAGTCCGACCCGTACCCTGCTGTTTTTT; CDR3aa: CASSPTRTLLFF
d_gene: TRBD1; j_gene: TRBJ1-2; v_gene: TRBV19; abundance: once; CDR3nt: TGTGCCAGTAGTCCTACAATGGGACAGGGCGACTACACCTTC; CDR3aa: CASSPTMGQGDYTF
d_gene: TRBD1; j_gene: TRBJ1-1; v_gene: TRBV5-6; abundance: NA; CDR3nt: TGTGCCAGCAGCCCCAGGGGGCAGGACACTGAAGCTTTCTTT; CDR3aa: CASSPRGQDTEAFF
d_gene: TRBD2; j_gene: TRBJ2-3; v_gene: TRBV19; abundance: NA; CDR3nt: TGTGCCAGTAGTCCCCAGCGGGGGGTAGATACGCAGTATTTT; CDR3aa: CASSPQRGVDTQYF
d_gene: NA; j_gene: TRBJ2-7; v_gene: TRBV18; abundance: NA; CDR3nt: TGTGCCAGCTCATCCTTAGAGGCTGAAGAGCAGTACTTC; CDR3aa: CASSSLEAEEQYF
d_gene: TRBD1; j_gene: TRBJ2-5; v_gene: TRBV11-3; abundance: NA; CDR3nt: TGTGCCAGCAGCTTGAGGGGACAGGGTGGAGAGACCCAGTACTTC; CDR3aa: CASSLRGQGGETQYF